This TCR beta chain emerged from a study of T cell changes during pregnancy in multiple sclerosis. Generated by immunoSEQ multiplex PCR, the TCRdb table keeps only in-frame clones and is missing some. The repertoire holds tens of thousands of clones, with roughly nine tenths as singletons. Germline CDR1 is SEHNR and CDR2 is FQNEAQ (reference sequence). The CDR3 length is 13 residues. Deletions cut 1 base from V and 8 bases from J, with 11 bases between. This chain uses TRBV7-9 with TRBJ1-2, with D maybe TRBD1 (5 bases). This receptor was obtained from a female donor in good health, enrolled as a control in a pregnancy study. The sequencing here drew on peripheral blood, taken in the second trimester of pregnancy. The CDR3 loop is CASSLGTSTGYTF. The CDR3 DNA reads as TGTGCCAGCAGCTTAGGGACAAGTACGGGCTACACCTTC.